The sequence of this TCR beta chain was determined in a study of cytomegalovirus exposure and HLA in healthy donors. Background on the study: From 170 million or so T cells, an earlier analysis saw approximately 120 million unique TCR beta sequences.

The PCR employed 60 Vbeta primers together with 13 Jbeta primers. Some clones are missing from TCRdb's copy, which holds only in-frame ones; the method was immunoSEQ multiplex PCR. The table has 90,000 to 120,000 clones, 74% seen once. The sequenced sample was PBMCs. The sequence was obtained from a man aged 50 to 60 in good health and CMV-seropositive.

The CDR3 DNA sequence: TGTGCCAGCATCCCAAACGGGATGACTTGGGAGACCCAGTACTTC. Its protein product is CASIPNGMTWETQYF. The V gene is TRBV6-5, the J gene TRBJ2-5; a possible D gene is TRBD2 (5 bases). The V gene lost 7 bases and the J gene lost 5 bases, with 20 bases spanning the gap. Germline lookup yields CDR1 MNHEY and CDR2 SVGAGI. CDR3 length equals 15 residues.